This is a list of T cell receptor beta chains from one sample in a study of cytotoxic CD8 clonotypes in ibrutinib-treated CLL. Some clones are missing from TCRdb's copy, which holds only in-frame ones; the method was immunoSEQ multiplex PCR. The sample has some 300,000 clones, almost 80% seen once. The sample consisted of PBMCs, taken before ibrutinib treatment. Receptor source: a human donor with chronic lymphocytic leukemia. CDR3s include the opening cysteine and the closing phenylalanine or tryptophan. D genes are given only for firm matches. The listing skips clone size in some rows; elsewhere it reads once, few, many or a size class.

TGCGCCAGCAGCCAGAGGCGGACCGGGACTAGCGGAATCGATGAGCAGTTCTTC,CASSQRRTGTSGIDEQFF,TRBJ2-1,-,TRBV4-3,TRBD2
TGTGCCAGCAGCTTAGACGCTAGCGGATACTACAATGAGCAGTTCTTC,CASSLDASGYYNEQFF,TRBJ2-1,-,TRBV11-2,TRBD2
TGTGCCAGCAGTTACTCGAGCAGGCCCTCTGGAAACACCATATATTTT,CASSYSSRPSGNTIYF,TRBJ1-3,-,TRBV6-6,-
TGTGCCAGCAGCCCTCTTGGGACCCGAGTATCTGAGCAGTTCTTC,CASSPLGTRVSEQFF,TRBJ2-1,-,TRBV7-7,-
TGTGCCAGACCCCCAGCGGGGAGGCTATACGAGCAGTACTTC,CARPPAGRLYEQYF,TRBJ2-7,-,TRBV6-5,TRBD2
TGTGCCAGCAGCTTATTCCATGAGCAGTTCTTC,CASSLFHEQFF,TRBJ2-1,few,TRBV7-6,-
TGTGCCTGGAGTGTTGACAGCTACAATCAGCCCCAGCATTTT,CAWSVDSYNQPQHF,TRBJ1-5,-,TRBV30,-
TGTGCCAGCAGTCGGGCGGGGGGCACCCAGGAACCCAGGCATTTT,CASSRAGGTQEPRHF,TRBJ1-5,-,TRBV6-4,-
TGTGCCAGCAGTTTAGTGGGGACTAGCGTCTACGAGCAGTACTTC,CASSLVGTSVYEQYF,TRBJ2-7,once,TRBV27,TRBD2
TGCGCCAGCAGCCAAGACCCTCCGGGATGGGGAAACATTCAGTACTTC,CASSQDPPGWGNIQYF,TRBJ2-4,-,TRBV4-3,-
TGCAGCGCCCGGACAGATACTTATGAAAAACTGTTTTTT,CSARTDTYEKLFF,TRBJ1-4,-,TRBV29-1,-
TGTGCCGGCCGGGGGAGGGGCTCGAGTTACGAGCAGTACTTC,CAGRGRGSSYEQYF,TRBJ2-7,-,TRBV2,TRBD2
TGTGCCAGCAGCGTAACAGGGACTAACTACGAGCAGTACTTC,CASSVTGTNYEQYF,TRBJ2-7,-,TRBV9,-
TGTGCCAGCAGTTACTCCGGGGGAGGTTCCTACGAGCAGTACTTC,CASSYSGGGSYEQYF,TRBJ2-7,-,TRBV6-5,-
TGCGCCAGCAGCCAAGATCAGGGACGGGGCCGGGTGCCCCAGCATTTT,CASSQDQGRGRVPQHF,TRBJ1-5,-,TRBV4-1,-
TGTGCCAGCAGCGTAAGGCCCGGGGAGCTGTTTTTT,CASSVRPGELFF,TRBJ2-2,-,TRBV9,-
TGTGCCAGCAGCTTGGACAGGGCGGCGGGGGCCAACGTCCTGACTTTC,CASSLDRAAGANVLTF,TRBJ2-6,-,TRBV5-4,-
TGTGCCAGCAGTCCACAAGGGTTTCGTAGCACAGATACGCAGTATTTT,CASSPQGFRSTDTQYF,TRBJ2-3,-,TRBV28,-
TGTGCCAGCAGCGTAGTGGGGGAAGCGCGAGAGACCCAGTACTTC,CASSVVGEARETQYF,TRBJ2-5,-,TRBV9,-
TGTGCCAGCAGCTTAACCCGGACTAGCGGCTACGAGCAGTACTTC,CASSLTRTSGYEQYF,TRBJ2-7,-,TRBV11-2,TRBD2
TGCGCCAGCAGCTTGTTACAGGGAGTCTATAACTATGGCTACACCTTC,CASSLLQGVYNYGYTF,TRBJ1-2,-,TRBV5-1,-
TGTGCCCCCAAGGAGGAACACATGAACACTGAAGCTTTCTTT,CAPKEEHMNTEAFF,TRBJ1-1,few,TRBV2,-
TGTGCCAGCAGCTTAATCCAGGGCACAGATACGCAGTATTTT,CASSLIQGTDTQYF,TRBJ2-3,-,TRBV7-3,-
TGTGCCAGCAGACTACAGGGGATCCAGGAGACCCAGTACTTC,CASRLQGIQETQYF,TRBJ2-5,-,TRBV7-2,TRBD1
TGTGCCAGCTCAGCCTACCGAGACTACGAGCAGTACTTC,CASSAYRDYEQYF,TRBJ2-7,-,TRBV18,-
TGTGCCTGGACCCCCCGCTGGGGAAGCTCCTACGAGCAGTACTTC,CAWTPRWGSSYEQYF,TRBJ2-7,-,TRBV30,-
TGTGCCAGCTTGGGGCAGAGCGAGCAGTACTTC,CASLGQSEQYF,TRBJ2-7,-,TRBV5-6,-
TGTGCCAGCAGCCCGTCACTAGCGGAGGGTGGGGGAAAACAAGAGACCCAGTACTTC,CASSPSLAEGGGKQETQYF,TRBJ2-5,-,TRBV7-3,TRBD2
TGTGCCAGCAGTCGGACTAGCGGGAGGGGCGGGTACAATGAGCAGTTCTTC,CASSRTSGRGGYNEQFF,TRBJ2-1,once,TRBV28,TRBD2
TGTGCCAGCAGCCTACAGGGTTCGGATACGCAGTATTTT,CASSLQGSDTQYF,TRBJ2-3,-,TRBV7-7,-
TGTGCCAGCAGCTTAATAGGTTCCCCCTACGAGCAGTACTTC,CASSLIGSPYEQYF,TRBJ2-7,few,TRBV7-2,-
TGTGCCAGCAGCGTAGGTCTAGCGGTGAACACCGGGGAGCTGTTTTTT,CASSVGLAVNTGELFF,TRBJ2-2,few,TRBV9,TRBD2
TGTGCCAGCAGCCGCCTTCGGTCTGGAGAGACCCAGTACTTC,CASSRLRSGETQYF,TRBJ2-5,-,TRBV7-2,-
TGCGCCAGCAGCTTTACCCAGGGCTATGGCTACACCTTC,CASSFTQGYGYTF,TRBJ1-2,-,TRBV5-1,-
TGTGCCAGCAGCCAAAAGCTCCAGTGGACCGGGGAGCTGTTTTTT,CASSQKLQWTGELFF,TRBJ2-2,-,TRBV14,-
TGTGCCAGTAGTATGCGGGGACTAGCGTCCTACAATGAGCAGTTCTTC,CASSMRGLASYNEQFF,TRBJ2-1,-,TRBV19,TRBD2
TGTGCCAGCAGCCCACAGGGCTTTGGGAATCAGCCCCAGCATTTT,CASSPQGFGNQPQHF,TRBJ1-5,once,TRBV6-5,-
TGTGCCAGCAGTTACGGAGCGGGAGGACAAAATGAGCAGTTCTTC,CASSYGAGGQNEQFF,TRBJ2-1,-,TRBV6-5,TRBD2
TGCGCCAGCAGCTTGGACGGTGTGGCGACTAGCGGCATCCAAGAGACCCAGTACTTC,CASSLDGVATSGIQETQYF,TRBJ2-5,-,TRBV5-1,TRBD2
TGCGCCAGCAGCCAGTTTAGCGGCTACGAGCAGTACTTC,CASSQFSGYEQYF,TRBJ2-7,-,TRBV4-3,-
TGTGCCAGCAGTGAAAGGACAGGGAATGGCTACAATGAGCAGTTCTTC,CASSERTGNGYNEQFF,TRBJ2-1,-,TRBV6-1,TRBD1
TGTGCCATCAGTGACCAGGGGTCGAACACTGAAGCTTTCTTT,CAISDQGSNTEAFF,TRBJ1-1,-,TRBV10-3,-
TGTGCCAGCAGTGGTTATGGACCCGAGCAGTACTTC,CASSGYGPEQYF,TRBJ2-7,-,TRBV2,-
TGTGCCAGCCGAAGGTTCGGTATAGATACGCAGTATTTT,CASRRFGIDTQYF,TRBJ2-3,once,TRBV25-1,-
TGTGCCAGCAGATTCCTGGGACTCTTCAATGAGCAGTTCTTC,CASRFLGLFNEQFF,TRBJ2-1,-,TRBV2,-
TGTGCCAGCAGGCCAGGGGGGATCAACTATGGCTACACCTTC,CASRPGGINYGYTF,TRBJ1-2,-,TRBV6-4,TRBD1
TGCAGCGTTCACGGTGGGGAGACCCAGTACTTC,CSVHGGETQYF,TRBJ2-5,-,TRBV29-1,-
TGTGCCAGTAGTATTAGGTCTGGGGCAGGGGATGAGCAGTTCTTC,CASSIRSGAGDEQFF,TRBJ2-1,-,TRBV19,-
TGTGCCTGGGAAGAGAGGTGGGGACGGGGCTCCTACGAGCAGTACTTC,CAWEERWGRGSYEQYF,TRBJ2-7,-,TRBV30,-
TGTGCCAGCAGCTTTCACGGGACCCAGTACTTC,CASSFHGTQYF,TRBJ2-5,-,TRBV5-8,-
TGTGCCAGCAGCGGAAAATCAGGGGGCACAGATACGCAGTATTTT,CASSGKSGGTDTQYF,TRBJ2-3,-,TRBV25-1,-
TGTGCCTGGAGCCCAGACACTAATGAAAAACTGTTTTTT,CAWSPDTNEKLFF,TRBJ1-4,few,TRBV30,-
TGTGCCAGCAGTACCCACCCTGGACAGGTCACAGATACGCAGTATTTT,CASSTHPGQVTDTQYF,TRBJ2-3,-,TRBV2,TRBD1
TGTGCCACTAAGACAGGGATCTATGGCTACACCTTC,CATKTGIYGYTF,TRBJ1-2,-,TRBV19,TRBD1
TGTGCCATCAAGGACAACTATGGCTACACCTTC,CAIKDNYGYTF,TRBJ1-2,-,TRBV25-1,-
TGCAGCGTAGAAGGACGGGACAAGTACAATGAGCAGTTCTTC,CSVEGRDKYNEQFF,TRBJ2-1,-,TRBV29-1,-
TGTGCCAGCAGCCGGGGGTCAGGAGAAGAGACCCAGTACTTC,CASSRGSGEETQYF,TRBJ2-5,-,TRBV4-2,-
TGTGCCAGCAGTGAAATCGGACAGGTCGGTGAAAAACTGTTTTTT,CASSEIGQVGEKLFF,TRBJ1-4,once,TRBV6-1,TRBD1
TGTGCCAGCAGCCGGGACAGGGGCCTCTCTAACTATGGCTACACCTTC,CASSRDRGLSNYGYTF,TRBJ1-2,once,TRBV13,TRBD1
TGTGCCAGCAGCCCCAGGACACTTACCTACGAGCAGTACTTC,CASSPRTLTYEQYF,TRBJ2-7,-,TRBV7-2,-